The subject of this entry is one T cell receptor beta chain. Its antigen is still unknown. This record belongs to a study of immune evolution from preneoplasia to lung adenocarcinoma. Study information: HLA loss of heterozygosity: roughly 6.4% AIS, roughly 15% MIA, about 35% ADC, none AAH.

TCRdb's table, derived via immunoSEQ multiplex PCR, lists solely in-frame clones and lacks some. Of tens of thousands of clones listed, less than 80% are singletons. Study results and limitations: Later-stage lesions seemingly showed higher T cell density and diversity than normal lung.

The CDR3 loop spans 15 amino acids. The V and J ends lost 4 bases and 8 bases, in that order; junction bases with no gene match: 8. The germline V gene has CDR1 MGHRA and CDR2 YSYEKL. Histologic diagnosis was independently verified by two lung pathologists. Premalignant or tumor cells were enriched by macro-dissection after pathologic assessment. The rearrangement links TRBV4-1 to TRBJ1-4; TRBD1 aligns across 9 bases. The TCR was taken from a person in their sixties or seventies with invasive lung adenocarcinoma. Some clones in this sample may be carry-over from other donors' samples. Specimen: FFPE invasive lung adenocarcinoma tissue. The CDR3 reads CASSPHRGLGEKLFF. DNA of the CDR3: TGCGCCAGCAGCCCACACAGGGGGCTCGGGGAAAAACTGTTTTTT.